The clone carrying this T cell receptor (beta chain) was recorded a few times. Its antigen is undetermined. Time point: week 35, safety follow-up. The content of each vaccine dose was 300 ug of mutant IDH1 20-mer peptide, and topical imiquimod accompanied it. Astrocytomas found in donors were new, WHO grade 3 or 4, IDH1-mutant and ATRX-lost. These data come from a study of a mutant IDH1 vaccine in newly diagnosed glioma. Overall study context: Those enrolled had earlier been treated with radiotherapy, temozolomide, or both, mostly both. Scheduled at week 35, visit V12 preceded visit V13, held at week 47.

General observations from the study: Of all patients, 93.3% showed vaccine-induced immune responses.

With 0 bases removed from V and 7 bases from J, the gap between germline ends came to 4 bases. From germline, CDR1 is MRHNA and CDR2 SNTAGT. This CDR3 has 13 residues. Clones were read by immunoSEQ multiplex PCR, and TCRdb kept only the in-frame ones, dropping some. The table shows some 47,000 clones, with around 81% occurring only once. The J gene is TRBJ1-6, the V gene TRBV6-4; D call uncertain. Material: PBMCs, obtained from a glioma patient whose treatment included an IDH1 peptide vaccine. The receptor comes from a woman aged 40 to 49 with glioma. Some clones in this sample may be carry-over from other donors' samples. The CDR3 region is CASSDSTNSPLHF. The CDR3 DNA sequence: TGTGCCAGCAGTGACTCGACCAATTCACCCCTCCACTTT.